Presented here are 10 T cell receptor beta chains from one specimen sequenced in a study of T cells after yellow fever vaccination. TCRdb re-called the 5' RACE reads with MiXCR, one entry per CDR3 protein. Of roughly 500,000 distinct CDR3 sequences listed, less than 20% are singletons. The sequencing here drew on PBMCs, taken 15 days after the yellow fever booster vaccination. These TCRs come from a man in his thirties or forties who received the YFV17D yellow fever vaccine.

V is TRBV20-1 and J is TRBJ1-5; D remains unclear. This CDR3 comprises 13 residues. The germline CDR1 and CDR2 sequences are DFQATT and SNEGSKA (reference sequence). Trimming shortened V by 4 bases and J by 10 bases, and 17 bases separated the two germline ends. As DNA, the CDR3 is TGCAGTGCTAATGCGGACCATTCAAGTCCCCAGCATTTT. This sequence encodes CSANADHSSPQHF.

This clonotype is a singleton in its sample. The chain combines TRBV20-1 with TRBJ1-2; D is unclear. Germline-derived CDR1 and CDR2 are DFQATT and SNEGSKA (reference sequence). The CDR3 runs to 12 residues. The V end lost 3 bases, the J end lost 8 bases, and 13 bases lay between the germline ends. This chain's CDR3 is CSASRSPGGYTF. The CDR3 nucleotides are TGCAGTGCTAGTCGGTCCCCGGGAGGCTACACCTTC.

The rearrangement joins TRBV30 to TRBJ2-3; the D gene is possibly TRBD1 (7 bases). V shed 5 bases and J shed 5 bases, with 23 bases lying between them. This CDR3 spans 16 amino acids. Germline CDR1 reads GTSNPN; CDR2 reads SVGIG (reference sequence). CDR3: CAWGRTGLTLGDTQYF. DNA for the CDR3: TGTGCCTGGGGGAGGACAGGCCTGACCCTCGGAGATACGCAGTATTTT.

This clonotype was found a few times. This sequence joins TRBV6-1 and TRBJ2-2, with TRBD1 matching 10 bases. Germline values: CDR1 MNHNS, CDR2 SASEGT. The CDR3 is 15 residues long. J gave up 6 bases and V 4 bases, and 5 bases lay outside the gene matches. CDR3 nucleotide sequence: TGTGCCAGCAGTGCGGGACAGGGGCGTCCCGGGGAGCTGTTTTTT. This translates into CASSAGQGRPGELFF.

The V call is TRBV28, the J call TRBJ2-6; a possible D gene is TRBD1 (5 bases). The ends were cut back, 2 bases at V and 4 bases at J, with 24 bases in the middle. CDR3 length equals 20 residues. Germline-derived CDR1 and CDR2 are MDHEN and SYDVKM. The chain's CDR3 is CASSLRGRQFALGGANVLTF. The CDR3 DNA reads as TGTGCCAGCAGTTTAAGGGGCCGACAGTTTGCCCTCGGAGGGGCCAACGTCCTGACTTTC.

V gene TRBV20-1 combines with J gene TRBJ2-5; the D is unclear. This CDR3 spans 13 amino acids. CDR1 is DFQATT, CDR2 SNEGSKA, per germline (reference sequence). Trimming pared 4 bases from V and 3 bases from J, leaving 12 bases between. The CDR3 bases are TGCAGTGCTACCCAGAGTAGCAAAGAGACCCAGTACTTC. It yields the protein CSATQSSKETQYF.

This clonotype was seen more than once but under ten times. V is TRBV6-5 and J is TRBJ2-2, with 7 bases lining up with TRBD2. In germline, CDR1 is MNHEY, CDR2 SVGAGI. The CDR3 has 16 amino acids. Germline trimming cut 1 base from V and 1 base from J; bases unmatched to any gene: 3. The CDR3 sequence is CASSYYRGGNTGELFF. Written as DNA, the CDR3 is TGTGCCAGCAGTTACTATCGCGGGGGGAACACCGGGGAGCTGTTTTTT.

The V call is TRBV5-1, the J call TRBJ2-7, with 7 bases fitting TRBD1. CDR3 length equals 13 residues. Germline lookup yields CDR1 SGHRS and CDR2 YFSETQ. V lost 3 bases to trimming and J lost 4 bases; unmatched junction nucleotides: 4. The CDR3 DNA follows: TGCGCCAGCAGCTCTAGGGGGCATTACGAGCAGTACTTC. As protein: CASSSRGHYEQYF.

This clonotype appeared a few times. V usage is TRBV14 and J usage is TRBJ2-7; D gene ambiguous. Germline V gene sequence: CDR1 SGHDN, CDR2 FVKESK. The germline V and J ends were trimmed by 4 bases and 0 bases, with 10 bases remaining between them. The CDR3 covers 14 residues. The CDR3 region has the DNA TGTGCCAGCAGCCTCCTCAGGAGCTCCTACGAGCAGTACTTC. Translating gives CASSLLRSSYEQYF.

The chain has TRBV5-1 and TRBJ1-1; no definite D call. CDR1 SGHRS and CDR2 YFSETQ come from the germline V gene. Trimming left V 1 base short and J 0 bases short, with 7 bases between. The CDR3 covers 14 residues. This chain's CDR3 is CASSLLTVNTEAFF. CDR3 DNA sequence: TGCGCCAGCAGCTTGTTGACGGTGAACACTGAAGCTTTCTTT.